There are a few counts of the clone carrying this TCR delta chain. A far larger clone is one nucleotide away, so this likely arose from a read error. The same CDR3 also results from other DNA sequences found in this sample. Germline CDR1 reads GEAIGNYY; CDR2 reads EKD. This CDR3 is 18 amino acids long. V lost 3 bases and J lost 0; bases outside the gene matches: 11. TCRdb applied CATT to the reads for clone calling. The table records about 2,500 delta-chain clones, 8.5% to 10% of them present only once. This specimen comes from a study of gamma-delta chains in newborns, infants, children. The receptor's source is a child who was a newborn, infant or young child, either healthy, febrile or measles-vaccinated (not recorded which). The sample consisted of blood. The chain couples TRDV2 to TRDJ2, with 8 bases fitting TRDD3. In DNA form, the CDR3 reads TGTGCCTGTGACGGTCTGGGGGACCCTCTAGCTTTGACAGCACAACTCTTCTTT. Protein product: CACDGLGDPLALTAQLFF.